This TCR beta chain was captured by sequencing in a study of human thymus T cells (TCRdb year 2020). About the investigation overall: The study described the TCR alpha and beta repertoires in under ten infant thymus samples and a few matching peripheral blood samples. The infant donors were about 6 to 244 days old, and the cohort included five to seven males and a couple of females. The investigation overall reported the following: Biased V and J gene segment usage appeared to be present in both thymic and peripheral blood repertoires. On average, roughly 850,000 unique TCRB clonotypes were obtained from thymus samples, compared with about 84,000 from blood samples. The related research reported highly overlapping thymic TCR repertoires among unrelated individuals.

Details on this clone: Its target antigen remains unknown. No clone much larger than this one lies a single base away; base qualities are absent.

Trimming takes 2 bases from V and 7 bases from J, and the germline ends sit 19 bases apart. Including cysteine and phenylalanine, the CDR3 has 16 amino acids. The read is trimmed to its CDR3 DNA, 48 bases read in frame from base 1. According to the germline V gene, CDR1 reads MDHEN and CDR2 reads SYDVKM. Thymus tissue was obtained as surgical resects removed during corrective cardiac surgery. The donors were immunologically healthy infants in Finland who had open corrective cardiac surgery for congenital heart defects. Thymocytes were mechanically released from the tissue and were stored as pellets of about 9.5-33 million cells at -70 degrees C. A QIAsymphony instrument was used to extract genomic DNA from frozen cell pellets. The immunoSEQ multiplex PCR assay was used to amplify the TCRB and TCRAD loci from a standardized quantity of quality-controlled genomic DNA. The amplicons covered the V(D)J region and were long enough to include the CDR3 and to identify the V and J genes. Through the commercial immunoSEQ service, the amplicons were sequenced on an Illumina platform. Per the original workflow: Primer bias and sequencing errors were corrected as previously described, and TCRAD and TCRB were defined on the basis of the IMGT database. immunoSEQ Analyzer 3.0 and VDJTools were used for repertoire analysis, which covered basic statistics, V/J segment usage, diversity estimates, rarefaction and pairwise overlap. To estimate diversity, the Chao1, ChaoE, Efron-Thisted, Shannon and inverse Simpson indices were applied, and diversity was also estimated on datasets down-sampled to the smallest sample. For repertoire overlap, CDR3 nucleotide sequence, V gene and J gene had to match strictly, and clustering was done by Jaccard-based multidimensional scaling. Held by TCRdb, this immuneACCESS table contains in-frame sequences only and omits some clones. Under half of the omission traces to an unresolved V gene where checked; the cause of the rest is unknown. V and J calls and clone size follow that table, whereas D and trimming were derived from the DNA. Across this sample there are roughly 120,000 clones, with around 94% seen only once. The ten largest clones represent approximately 0.022% of the sample.

The chain was built from TRBV28 and TRBJ2-3; a tentative D call is TRBD1 (7 bases match). The TCR was taken from a boy under two years old with a congenital heart defect but otherwise immunologically healthy. Sequencing was carried out using thymus tissue. At the DNA level, the sequence is TGTGCCAGCAGTTTAAAGGTGGCAGGGGGGACCCATACGCAGTATTTT. It encodes CASSLKVAGGTHTQYF.